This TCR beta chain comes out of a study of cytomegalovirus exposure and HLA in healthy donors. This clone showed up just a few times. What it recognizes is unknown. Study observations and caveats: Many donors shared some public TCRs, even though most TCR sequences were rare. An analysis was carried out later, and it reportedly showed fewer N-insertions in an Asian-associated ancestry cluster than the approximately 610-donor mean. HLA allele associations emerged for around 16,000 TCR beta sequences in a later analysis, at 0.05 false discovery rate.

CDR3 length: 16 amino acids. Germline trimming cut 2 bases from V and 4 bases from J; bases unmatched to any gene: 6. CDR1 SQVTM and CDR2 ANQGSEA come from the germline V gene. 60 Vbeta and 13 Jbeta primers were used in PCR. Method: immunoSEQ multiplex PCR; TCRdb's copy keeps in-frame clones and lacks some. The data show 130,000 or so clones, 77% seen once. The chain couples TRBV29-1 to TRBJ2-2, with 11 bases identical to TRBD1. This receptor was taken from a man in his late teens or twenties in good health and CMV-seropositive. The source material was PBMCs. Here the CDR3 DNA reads TGCAGCGTTGAAATTCCGGGACAGGGGGTCACCGGGGAGCTGTTTTTT. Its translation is CSVEIPGQGVTGELFF.